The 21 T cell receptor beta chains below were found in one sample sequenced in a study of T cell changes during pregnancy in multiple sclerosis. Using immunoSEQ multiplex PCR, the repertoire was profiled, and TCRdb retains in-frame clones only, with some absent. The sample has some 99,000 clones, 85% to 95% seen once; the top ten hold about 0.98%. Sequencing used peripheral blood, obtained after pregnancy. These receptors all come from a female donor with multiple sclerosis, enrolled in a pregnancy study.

CDR3 amino acids: CASTWGGGASAAYEQYF. Here the CDR3 DNA reads TGTGCCAGCACTTGGGGTGGTGGGGCTAGCGCGGCCTACGAGCAGTACTTC. The chain recombines TRBV11-2 with TRBJ2-7; a possible D gene is TRBD2 (6 bases). Looked up from germline, CDR1 is SGHAT and CDR2 is FQNNGV. This CDR3 has 17 amino acids. V lost 7 bases to trimming and J lost 2 bases, with 24 bases between them.

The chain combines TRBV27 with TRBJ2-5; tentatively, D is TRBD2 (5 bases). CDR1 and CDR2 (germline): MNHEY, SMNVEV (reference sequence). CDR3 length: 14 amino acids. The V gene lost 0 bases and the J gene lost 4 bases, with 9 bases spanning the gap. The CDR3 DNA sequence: TGTGCCAGCAGTTTATCGGACTGGAGAGAGACCCAGTACTTC. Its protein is CASSLSDWRETQYF.

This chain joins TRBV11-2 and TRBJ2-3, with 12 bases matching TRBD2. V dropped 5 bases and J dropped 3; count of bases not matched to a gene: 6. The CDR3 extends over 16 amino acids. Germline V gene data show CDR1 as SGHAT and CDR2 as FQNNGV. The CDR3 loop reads CASSQGTSGHTDTQYF. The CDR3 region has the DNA TGTGCCAGCAGCCAAGGGACTAGCGGGCATACAGATACGCAGTATTTT.

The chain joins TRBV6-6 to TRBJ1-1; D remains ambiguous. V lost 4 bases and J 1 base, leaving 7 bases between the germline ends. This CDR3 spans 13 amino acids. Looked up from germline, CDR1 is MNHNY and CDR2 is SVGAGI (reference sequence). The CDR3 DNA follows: TGTGCCAGCAGTTCGGACTCGAACACTGAAGCTTTCTTT. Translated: CASSSDSNTEAFF.

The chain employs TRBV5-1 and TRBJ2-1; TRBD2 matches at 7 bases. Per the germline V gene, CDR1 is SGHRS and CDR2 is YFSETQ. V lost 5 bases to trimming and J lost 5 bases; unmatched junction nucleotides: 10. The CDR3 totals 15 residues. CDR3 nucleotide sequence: TGCGCCAGCAGGCCCCGCGGGAGCCAGAACAATGAGCAGTTCTTC. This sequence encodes CASRPRGSQNNEQFF.

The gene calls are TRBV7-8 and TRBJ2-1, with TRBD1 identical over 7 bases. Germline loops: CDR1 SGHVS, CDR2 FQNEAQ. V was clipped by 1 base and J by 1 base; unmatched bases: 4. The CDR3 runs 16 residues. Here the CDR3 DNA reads TGTGCCAGCAGCTTAGGCCGACAGGGTTCCTACAATGAGCAGTTCTTC. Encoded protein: CASSLGRQGSYNEQFF.

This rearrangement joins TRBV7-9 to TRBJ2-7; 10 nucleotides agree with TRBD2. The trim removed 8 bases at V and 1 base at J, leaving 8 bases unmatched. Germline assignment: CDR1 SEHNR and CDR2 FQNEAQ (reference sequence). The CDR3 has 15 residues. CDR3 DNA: TGTGCCAGCCAAAAGCGGGAGGGGATTTCCTACGAGCAGTACTTC. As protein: CASQKREGISYEQYF.

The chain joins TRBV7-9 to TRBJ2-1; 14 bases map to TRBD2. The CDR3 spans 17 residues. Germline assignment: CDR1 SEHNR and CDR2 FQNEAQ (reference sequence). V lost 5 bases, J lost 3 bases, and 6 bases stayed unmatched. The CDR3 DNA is TGTGCCAGCAGCCCAGAGGGGACTAGCGGGAGCTACAATGAGCAGTTCTTC. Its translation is CASSPEGTSGSYNEQFF.

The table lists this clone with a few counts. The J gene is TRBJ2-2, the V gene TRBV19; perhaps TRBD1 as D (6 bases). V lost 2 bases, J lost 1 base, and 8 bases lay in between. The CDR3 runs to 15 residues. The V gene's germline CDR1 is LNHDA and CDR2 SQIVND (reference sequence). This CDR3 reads CASSITGLNTGELFF. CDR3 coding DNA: TGTGCCAGTAGTATAACAGGGCTGAACACCGGGGAGCTGTTTTTT.

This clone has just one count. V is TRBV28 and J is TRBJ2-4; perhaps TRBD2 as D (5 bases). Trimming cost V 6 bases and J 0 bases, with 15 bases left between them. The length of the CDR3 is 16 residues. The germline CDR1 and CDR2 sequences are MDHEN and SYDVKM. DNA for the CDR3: TGTGCCAGCAGACCGAGGGCATCCCAAGCCAAAAACATTCAGTACTTC. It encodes CASRPRASQAKNIQYF.

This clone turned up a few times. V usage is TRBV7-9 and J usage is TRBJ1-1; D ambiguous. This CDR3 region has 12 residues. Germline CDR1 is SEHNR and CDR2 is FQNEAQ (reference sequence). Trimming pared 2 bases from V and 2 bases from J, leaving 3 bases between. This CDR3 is CASSLSNTEAFF. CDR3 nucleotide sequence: TGTGCCAGCAGCTTAAGCAACACTGAAGCTTTCTTT.

Here the CDR3 DNA reads TGTGCCAGTACCCCGGGACAGGGCTCGAACACCGGGGAGCTGTTTTTT. Amino acids: CASTPGQGSNTGELFF. The V call is TRBV19, the J call TRBJ2-2; 9 bases match TRBD1. The germline V gene encodes CDR1 LNHDA and CDR2 SQIVND (reference sequence). Losses at the gene ends were 7 bases for V and 0 bases for J; bases not matched to a gene: 6. This CDR3 has 16 residues.

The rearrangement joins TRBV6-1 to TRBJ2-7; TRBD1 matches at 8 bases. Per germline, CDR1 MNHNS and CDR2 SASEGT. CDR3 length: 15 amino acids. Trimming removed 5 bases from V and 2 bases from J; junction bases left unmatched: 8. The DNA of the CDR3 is TGTGCCAGCAGTACGGGGGCAGGGGGCCCCTACGAGCAGTACTTC. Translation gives CASSTGAGGPYEQYF.

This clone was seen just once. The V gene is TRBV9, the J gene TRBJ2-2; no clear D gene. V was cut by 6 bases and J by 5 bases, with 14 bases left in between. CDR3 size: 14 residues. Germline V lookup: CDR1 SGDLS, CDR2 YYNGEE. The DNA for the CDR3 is TGTGCCAGCACCTCCTCCCCCCGTACCGGGGAGCTGTTTTTT. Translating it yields CASTSSPRTGELFF.

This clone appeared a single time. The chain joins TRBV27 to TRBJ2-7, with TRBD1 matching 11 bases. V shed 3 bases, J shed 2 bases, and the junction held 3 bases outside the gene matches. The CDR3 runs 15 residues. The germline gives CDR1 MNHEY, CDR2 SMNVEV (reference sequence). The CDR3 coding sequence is TGTGCCAGCAGTTTGTGGGGACAGGGGGCCTACGAGCAGTACTTC. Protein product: CASSLWGQGAYEQYF.

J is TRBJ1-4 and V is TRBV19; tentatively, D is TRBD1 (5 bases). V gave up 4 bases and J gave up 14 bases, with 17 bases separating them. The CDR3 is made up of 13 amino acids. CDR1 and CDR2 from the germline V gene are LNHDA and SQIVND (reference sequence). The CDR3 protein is CASSKKAGLVLFF. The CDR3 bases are TGTGCCAGTAGTAAAAAGGCGGGACTGGTCCTGTTTTTT. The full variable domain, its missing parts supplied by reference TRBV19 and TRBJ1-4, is DGGITQSPKYLFRKEGQNVTLSCEQNLNHDAMYWYRQDPGQGLRLIYYSQIVNDFQKGDIAEGYSVSREKKESFPLTVTSAQKNPTAFYLCASSKKAGLVLFFGSGTQLSVL.

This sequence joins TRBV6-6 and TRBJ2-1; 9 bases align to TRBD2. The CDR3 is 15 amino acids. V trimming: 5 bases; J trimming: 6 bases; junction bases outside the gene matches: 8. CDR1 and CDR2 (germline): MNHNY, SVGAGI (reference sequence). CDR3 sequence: CASSLLAGALNEQFF. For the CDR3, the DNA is TGTGCCAGCAGTCTACTAGCGGGCGCCCTCAATGAGCAGTTCTTC.

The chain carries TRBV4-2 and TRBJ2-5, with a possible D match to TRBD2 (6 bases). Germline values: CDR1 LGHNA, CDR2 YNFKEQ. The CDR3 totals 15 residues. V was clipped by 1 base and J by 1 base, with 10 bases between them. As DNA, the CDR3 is TGTGCCAGCAGCCAAGCGACGACTAGCCAAGAGACCCAGTACTTC. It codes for CASSQATTSQETQYF.

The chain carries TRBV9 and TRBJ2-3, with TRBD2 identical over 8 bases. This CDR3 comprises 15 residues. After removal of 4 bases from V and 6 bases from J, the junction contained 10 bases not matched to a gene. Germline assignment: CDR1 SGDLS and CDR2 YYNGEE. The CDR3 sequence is CASSRSSGSWDTQYF. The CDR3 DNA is TGTGCCAGCAGCCGGTCGAGCGGGAGTTGGGATACGCAGTATTTT.

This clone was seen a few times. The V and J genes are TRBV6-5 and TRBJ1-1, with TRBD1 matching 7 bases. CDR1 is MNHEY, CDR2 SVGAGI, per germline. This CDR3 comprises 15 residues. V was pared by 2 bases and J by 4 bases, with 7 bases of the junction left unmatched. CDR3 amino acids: CASSYGGQWATEAFF. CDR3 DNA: TGTGCCAGCAGTTACGGGGGACAGTGGGCCACTGAAGCTTTCTTT.

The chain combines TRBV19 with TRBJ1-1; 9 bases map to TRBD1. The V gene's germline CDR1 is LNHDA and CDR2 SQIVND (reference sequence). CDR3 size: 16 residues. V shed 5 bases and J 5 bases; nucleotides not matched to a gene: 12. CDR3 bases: TGTGCCAGTAGTCAGACTAGGACAGGGGTTAGGACTGAAGCTTTCTTT. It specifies CASSQTRTGVRTEAFF.